This T cell receptor beta chain was retrieved from a study of siplizumab effects on memory and regulatory T cells. About this clone: Its specificity is not known.

Produced via immunoSEQ multiplex PCR; TCRdb's table is partial and in-frame only. The table includes around 120,000 clones, about 94% detected once. The CDR3 length is 11 residues. V lost 2 bases and J lost 9, with 5 bases in between. CDR1 is MNHNS, CDR2 SASEGT, per germline. General study points: Alloreactive sequences traceable to unstimulated CD4+ memory cells were significantly reduced by siplizumab.

The chain joins TRBV6-1 to TRBJ1-5; no firm D call. The sequence was collected from a human donor in good health. The sequenced sample consisted of non-Treg CD4+ T cells sorted from blood. CDR3 in DNA: TGTGCCAGCAGTGAACCTTGGCCCCAGCATTTT. Residues: CASSEPWPQHF.